These 25 T cell receptor beta chains were all obtained from the same sample, sequenced in a study of blood T cell repertoires in COVID-19. Assay: immunoSEQ multiplex PCR; the TCRdb copy retains only in-frame clones and omits some. The table lists some 200,000 clones, about 86% of them singletons. The sample was peripheral blood. Receptor source: a woman aged 25 to 39 who had recovered from COVID-19.

V is TRBV28 and J is TRBJ1-1; D possibly corresponds to TRBD1 (5 bases). V was shortened by 6 bases and J by 6 bases, with 20 bases between the two germline ends. This CDR3 spans 15 amino acids. Germline V gene sequence: CDR1 MDHEN, CDR2 SYDVKM. CDR3 amino acids: CASSLPESGGAEAFF. The CDR3 coding sequence is TGTGCCAGCAGCCTTCCGGAATCGGGGGGGGCTGAAGCTTTCTTT.

As to this clone: Distinct nucleotide sequences in the sample also encode this CDR3. Written as DNA, the CDR3 is TGCAGTGCCAAGGGGGCCTACGAGCAGTACTTC. Translating it yields CSAKGAYEQYF. This sequence joins TRBV20-1 and TRBJ2-7; D might be TRBD1 (6 bases). This CDR3 is built from 11 residues. V shed 6 bases and J shed 2 bases, with 8 bases lying between them. Germline V gene sequence: CDR1 DFQATT, CDR2 SNEGSKA (reference sequence).

This clone has just a few counts. The J gene is TRBJ2-3, the V gene TRBV11-1; 12 nucleotides align to TRBD2. V was clipped by 2 bases and J by 7 bases; unmatched bases: 4. Looked up from germline, CDR1 is SGHAT and CDR2 is FQDESV (reference sequence). The CDR3 extends over 15 amino acids. CDR3 amino acids: CASSLLLAGGHTQYF. The DNA for the CDR3 is TGTGCCAGCAGCTTATTACTAGCGGGAGGCCATACGCAGTATTTT.

The chain carries TRBV6-4 and TRBJ2-3, with 9 bases matching TRBD2. V lost 0 bases and J lost 3; bases outside the gene matches: 7. The CDR3 has 17 residues. Germline V gene lookup returns CDR1 MRHNA and CDR2 SNTAGT. Here the CDR3 DNA reads TGTGCCAGCAGTGACTCAAGTAGCGGGAGTGGGACAGATACGCAGTATTTT. Translating it yields CASSDSSSGSGTDTQYF.

The rearrangement uses TRBV30 and TRBJ1-1; 7 bases map to TRBD1. Trimming cost V 2 bases and J 10 bases; bases outside gene matches: 10. Germline V gene sequence: CDR1 GTSNPN, CDR2 SVGIG (reference sequence). The CDR3 runs 13 residues. The CDR3, as DNA: TGTGCCTGGAGTTCCCGACGACAGGGTGCAGCTTTCTTT. Amino acid sequence: CAWSSRRQGAAFF.

J is TRBJ1-1 and V is TRBV4-1, with D hard to call. The germline CDR1 and CDR2 sequences are MGHRA and YSYEKL. The CDR3 is made up of 14 amino acids. Trimming took 6 bases from V and 5 from J, leaving 16 bases between them. This chain's CDR3 is CASSPITRGTEAFF. The CDR3 nucleotides are TGCGCCAGCAGTCCTATCACTCGAGGGACTGAAGCTTTCTTT.

This clone was seen more than once but under ten times. The chain has TRBV7-3 and TRBJ2-1, with D perhaps TRBD1 (5 bases). The V gene lost 1 base and the J gene lost 4 bases, with 20 bases spanning the gap. There are 18 residues in the CDR3. Germline V CDR1 and CDR2: SGHTA, FQGTGA. The DNA for the CDR3 is TGTGCCAGCAGCTTAAAGGATACAGGCGCAGTAGGGTACAATGAGCAGTTCTTC. Protein product: CASSLKDTGAVGYNEQFF.

The chain employs TRBV10-2 and TRBJ1-1; no definite D call. Germline V gene sequence: CDR1 WSHSY, CDR2 SAAADI. The CDR3 is 12 residues long. V shed 7 bases and J shed 4 bases, with 10 bases lying between them. CDR3 region: CASIGDSTEAFF. The CDR3 DNA reads as TGCGCCAGCATCGGGGATTCCACTGAAGCTTTCTTT.

V is TRBV21-1 and J is TRBJ1-1; the DNA was not compared with TRBD1, the D call given in the table. TRBV21-1 corresponds to a pseudogene. CDR3 length: 16 amino acids. The CDR3 DNA is TGTGCCAGCAGCAAAGGGGACAGTTTTAAAGGCACTGAAGCTTTCTTT. Translation gives CASSKGDSFKGTEAFF.

In nucleotides, the CDR3 is TGTGCCAGCAGCCCCGGACAGGAACGCTATGGCTACACCTTC. Protein: CASSPGQERYGYTF. This chain connects TRBV9 to TRBJ1-2; 7 bases align to TRBD1. Germline V CDR1 and CDR2: SGDLS, YYNGEE. With 4 bases clipped from V and 4 bases from J, the junction kept 7 bases outside the gene matches. The CDR3 is 14 amino acids.

The chain couples TRBV9 to TRBJ1-5; D gene uncertain. V dropped 1 base and J dropped 2 bases, with 4 bases sitting between them. The germline CDR1 and CDR2 sequences are SGDLS and YYNGEE. The CDR3 extends over 13 amino acids. For the CDR3, the DNA is TGTGCCAGCAGCGTACGTGGCAATCAGCCCCAGCATTTT. Protein: CASSVRGNQPQHF.

Notes on this clone: The sample carries other DNA sequences with the same CDR3. The chain has TRBV19 and TRBJ1-4; unclear D gene. Trimming left V 2 bases short and J 4 bases short, with 2 bases between. The germline V gene encodes CDR1 LNHDA and CDR2 SQIVND (reference sequence). This CDR3 is built from 12 residues. CDR3 in amino acids: CASSIYNEKLFF. The CDR3 coding sequence is TGTGCCAGTAGTATATATAATGAAAAACTGTTTTTT.

This chain uses TRBV6-4 with TRBJ2-6; perhaps TRBD2 as D (6 bases). Trimming took 0 bases from V and 0 from J, leaving 9 bases between them. The CDR3 totals 17 residues. Germline loops: CDR1 MRHNA, CDR2 SNTAGT. CDR3 region: CASSDSGSGSGANVLTF. CDR3 bases: TGTGCCAGCAGTGACTCCGGTAGCGGCTCTGGGGCCAACGTCCTGACTTTC.

V gene TRBV4-1 combines with J gene TRBJ2-3; 10 bases fit TRBD2. The V gene end was trimmed by 1 base and the J gene end by 4 bases; junction bases not matched to a gene: 8. CDR1 is MGHRA and CDR2 is YSYEKL in the germline V gene. CDR3 length equals 17 residues. CDR3 residues: CASSQGGSSGRPDTQYF. The DNA for the CDR3 is TGCGCCAGCAGCCAAGGAGGGAGTAGCGGGAGGCCAGATACGCAGTATTTT.

The genes are TRBV5-1 and TRBJ2-7; 8 bases are shared with TRBD1. This CDR3 is 16 amino acids long. The trim removed 3 bases at V and 6 bases at J, leaving 14 bases unmatched. In germline, CDR1 is SGHRS, CDR2 YFSETQ. The chain's CDR3 is CASSWAGQGAVGEQYF. The CDR3 nucleotides read TGCGCCAGCAGCTGGGCCGGGCAGGGGGCGGTGGGCGAGCAGTACTTC.

About this clone itself: Additional DNA sequences in this sample encode the identical CDR3. The chain is built from TRBV28 and TRBJ1-4; 10 bases are a match to TRBD1. The V segment lost 6 bases and the J segment 5 bases; nucleotides outside the gene matches: 6. Germline lookup yields CDR1 MDHEN and CDR2 SYDVKM. The CDR3 runs 15 residues. CDR3 region: CASSLPGQGNEKLFF. CDR3 sequence (DNA): TGTGCCAGCAGCCTGCCGGGACAGGGGAATGAAAAACTGTTTTTT.

This chain joins TRBV19 and TRBJ2-7; no definite D call. Germline CDR1 LNHDA, CDR2 SQIVND (reference sequence). This CDR3 spans 14 amino acids. V shed 3 bases and J shed 3 bases, with 12 bases lying between them. CDR3 in DNA: TGTGCCAGTAGTATTGGTGGTCTAAGCTACGAGCAGTACTTC. Residues: CASSIGGLSYEQYF. Together with reference TRBV19 and TRBJ2-7, the CDR3 gives the full variable domain: DGGITQSPKYLFRKEGQNVTLSCEQNLNHDAMYWYRQDPGQGLRLIYYSQIVNDFQKGDIAEGYSVSREKKESFPLTVTSAQKNPTAFYLCASSIGGLSYEQYFGPGTRLTVT.

This clone has only one observation. The chain joins TRBV19 to TRBJ2-7; 12 bases are a match to TRBD2. There are 17 residues in the CDR3. Germline assignment: CDR1 LNHDA and CDR2 SQIVND (reference sequence). Trimming at V came to 3 bases and at J to 5 bases, leaving 11 bases not matched to a gene. The DNA of the CDR3 is TGTGCCAGTAGTATGTCCGGACTAGCGGGATTTCCCGACGAGCAGTACTTC. This encodes CASSMSGLAGFPDEQYF.

The chain recombines TRBV4-1 with TRBJ2-7; 11 bases align to TRBD1. After removal of 3 bases from V and 7 bases from J, the junction contained 11 bases not matched to a gene. The CDR3 is 16 amino acids. From germline, CDR1 is MGHRA and CDR2 YSYEKL. CDR3: CASSQGPGQGVKEQYF. CDR3 in DNA: TGCGCCAGCAGCCAGGGCCCGGGACAGGGGGTAAAAGAGCAGTACTTC.

The genes are TRBV24-1 and TRBJ2-3; D remains unclear. V gave up 0 bases and J gave up 4 bases, with 4 bases separating them. The CDR3 runs 13 residues. Germline V gene data show CDR1 as KGHDR and CDR2 as SFDVKD. The CDR3 DNA is TGTGCCACCAGTGATTTGCGAGCAGATACGCAGTATTTT. Translated: CATSDLRADTQYF.

This rearrangement joins TRBV5-1 to TRBJ2-2; possible D gene TRBD1, 5 bases. This CDR3 region has 18 residues. Looked up from germline, CDR1 is SGHRS and CDR2 is YFSETQ. Trimming pared 0 bases from V and 1 base from J, leaving 16 bases between. CDR3 residues: CASSLEGWGTLNTGELFF. The CDR3 nucleotides are TGCGCCAGCAGCTTGGAGGGGTGGGGTACTTTGAACACCGGGGAGCTGTTTTTT.

This rearrangement joins TRBV6-5 to TRBJ1-5, with 8 bases matching TRBD1. With V trimmed by 6 bases and J by 3 bases, 7 bases remained unmatched. Germline CDR1 is MNHEY and CDR2 is SVGAGI. The length of the CDR3 is 15 residues. CDR3 DNA: TGTGCCAGCAGCCCCGACAGGGGCACCAATCAGCCCCAGCATTTT. Its translation is CASSPDRGTNQPQHF.

CDR3 in amino acids: CSAIKGDIQYF. The CDR3 DNA follows: TGCAGTGCTATTAAGGGGGACATTCAGTACTTC. The chain combines TRBV20-1 with TRBJ2-4; the D gene is possibly TRBD1 (6 bases). The CDR3 extends over 11 amino acids. In germline, CDR1 is DFQATT, CDR2 SNEGSKA (reference sequence). V was pared by 4 bases and J by 8 bases, with 9 bases between.

This chain joins TRBV4-2 and TRBJ1-6, with 7 bases lining up with TRBD1. Trimming cost V 3 bases and J 7 bases; bases outside gene matches: 15. Germline V gene data show CDR1 as LGHNA and CDR2 as YNFKEQ. The CDR3 sequence is 18 residues long. The CDR3: CASSQAKRGRVANSPLHF. The DNA of the CDR3 is TGTGCCAGCAGCCAGGCAAAGAGGGGGCGTGTCGCAAATTCACCCCTCCACTTT.

V is TRBV7-3 and J is TRBJ2-1, with a tentative D call TRBD1 (6 bases). The CDR3 extends over 14 amino acids. Deletions cut 0 bases from V and 7 bases from J, with 10 bases between. Germline CDR1 is SGHTA and CDR2 is FQGTGA. CDR3 in amino acids: CASSLTRGTNEQFF. CDR3 nucleotide sequence: TGTGCCAGCAGCTTAACGAGAGGGACAAATGAGCAGTTCTTC. Complete variable domain (other parts from reference TRBV7-3 and TRBJ2-1): GAGVSQTPSNKVTEKGKYVELRCDPISGHTALYWYRQSLGQGPEFLIYFQGTGAADDSGLPNDRFFAVRPEGSVSTLKIQRTERGDSAVYLCASSLTRGTNEQFFGPGTRLTVL.